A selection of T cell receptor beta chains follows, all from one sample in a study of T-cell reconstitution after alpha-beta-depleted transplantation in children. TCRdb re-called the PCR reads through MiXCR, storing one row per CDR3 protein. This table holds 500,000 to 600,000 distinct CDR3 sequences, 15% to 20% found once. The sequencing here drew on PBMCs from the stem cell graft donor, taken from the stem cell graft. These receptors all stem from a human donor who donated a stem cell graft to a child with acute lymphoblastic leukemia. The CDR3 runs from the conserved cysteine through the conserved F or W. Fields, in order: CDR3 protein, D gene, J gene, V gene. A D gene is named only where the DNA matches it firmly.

CSVEGGSYNEQFF,NA,TRBJ2-1,TRBV20-1
CASSQDIGSGTYNEQFF,TRBD2,TRBJ2-1,TRBV4-1
CATSSGRDGTEAFF,NA,TRBJ1-1,TRBV15
CATSRDTQGPGELFF,NA,TRBJ2-2,TRBV15
CASSLRGAREQYF,NA,TRBJ2-7,TRBV3-1
CASSFGQQIAKNIQYF,NA,TRBJ2-4,TRBV12-3/TRBV12-4
CASSKGLDGVYEQYF,TRBD2,TRBJ2-7,TRBV4-1
CASSFNSNSYEQYF,NA,TRBJ2-7,TRBV5-1
CATSDPDGGGETQYF,TRBD2,TRBJ2-5,TRBV24-1
CASSFDQPQETQYF,NA,TRBJ2-5,TRBV5-6
CSVEDNRDGTYEQYF,NA,TRBJ2-7,TRBV29-1
CASSLLGDHEQFF,NA,TRBJ2-1,TRBV27
CATSRDRAGGTGELFF,TRBD2,TRBJ2-2,TRBV15
CASSLALGLAGGGTQNEQFF,TRBD2,TRBJ2-1,TRBV5-4
CASSRQTLYGTDLGEQYF,TRBD1,TRBJ2-7,TRBV9
CSGWTGLDTEAFF,TRBD1,TRBJ1-1,TRBV29-1
CASSYRLNYGYTF,NA,TRBJ1-2,TRBV6-5
CASSQGYLGGDEQFF,TRBD2,TRBJ2-1,TRBV4-2
CSALTGIGNGNEQFF,NA,TRBJ2-1,TRBV20-1
CSARDRGYPGQAYEQYF,TRBD1,TRBJ2-7,TRBV20-1
CASSFGQPNTGELFF,NA,TRBJ2-2,TRBV12-3/TRBV12-4
CASNGDRWGSINEQFF,NA,TRBJ2-1,TRBV9
CASILGTEAFF,NA,TRBJ1-1,TRBV6-5
CASSPPGQGVLNQPQHF,TRBD1,TRBJ1-5,TRBV7-2
CASSPNNEQFF,NA,TRBJ2-1,TRBV9
CASSMSKRGGRAYNEQFF,TRBD2,TRBJ2-1,TRBV9